A single sample is the source of the 13 T cell receptor beta chains below, sequenced in a study of a mutant IDH1 vaccine in newly diagnosed glioma. TCRdb's table, derived via immunoSEQ multiplex PCR, lists solely in-frame clones and lacks some. The sample contains about 120,000 clones, roughly 90% of which appear only once. These TCRs are of unknown antigen specificity. Regarding time point: week 11, during vaccination. The content of each vaccine dose was 300 ug of mutant IDH1 20-mer peptide, and topical imiquimod accompanied it. Sample: PBMCs, taken from a glioma patient whose treatment included an IDH1 peptide vaccine. These receptors came from a woman in her forties or fifties with glioma.

V gene TRBV28 combines with J gene TRBJ1-1; D is perhaps TRBD1 (5 bases). Between the trimmed V and J ends, which lost 6 bases and 1 base, there was a span of 12 bases. This CDR3 contains 14 residues. Germline CDR1 reads MDHEN; CDR2 reads SYDVKM. DNA of the CDR3: TGTGCCAGCAGCTCTCAGGGAGGGAACACTGAAGCTTTCTTT. Protein sequence: CASSSQGGNTEAFF. Full variable domain (remainder filled in from reference TRBV28 and TRBJ1-1): DVKVTQSSRYLVKRTGEKVFLECVQDMDHENMFWYRQDPGLGLRLIYFSYDVKMKEKGDIPEGYSVSREKKERFSLILESASTNQTSMYLCASSSQGGNTEAFFGQGTRLTVV.

This clone was observed once. This chain connects TRBV19 to TRBJ2-7; the match to TRBD1 covers 9 bases. The CDR3 contains 16 residues. Trimming cost V 3 bases and J 5 bases; bases outside gene matches: 11. Germline lookup yields CDR1 LNHDA and CDR2 SQIVND (reference sequence). The CDR3 region is CASSMGPGTGLNEQYF. In DNA form, the CDR3 reads TGTGCCAGTAGTATGGGGCCCGGGACAGGGCTGAACGAGCAGTACTTC.

The CDR3 sequence is CASSLAGQGINEQYF. For the CDR3, the DNA is TGTGCCAGCAGCTTGGCGGGACAGGGTATCAACGAGCAGTACTTC. The chain links TRBV11-3 to TRBJ2-7; 9 bases align to TRBD1. Germline CDR1 is SGHNT and CDR2 is YENEEA. With 3 bases clipped from V and 5 bases from J, the junction kept 8 bases outside the gene matches. The CDR3 covers 15 residues.

CDR3 sequence: CASRSGTSEGNEQFF. CDR3 sequence (DNA): TGTGCCAGCAGATCCGGGACTAGCGAGGGGAATGAGCAGTTCTTC. The chain combines TRBV5-4 with TRBJ2-1; 10 nucleotides line up with TRBD2. V shed 5 bases, J shed 7 bases, and the junction held 9 bases outside the gene matches. The CDR3 has 15 residues. Germline CDR1 reads SGHNT; CDR2 reads YYREEE (reference sequence).

The chain couples TRBV6-1 to TRBJ2-7, with D tentatively TRBD1 (5 bases). Trimming shortened V by 7 bases and J by 5 bases, and 18 bases separated the two germline ends. This CDR3 region has 14 residues. Germline CDR1 MNHNS, CDR2 SASEGT. The CDR3, as DNA: TGTGCCAGCATCCCCCCCCAGGGATCAAACGAGCAGTACTTC. Its translation is CASIPPQGSNEQYF.

This chain uses TRBV29-1 with TRBJ1-2; D is perhaps TRBD1 (5 bases). Germline CDR1 reads SQVTM; CDR2 reads ANQGSEA. This CDR3 region has 13 residues. Trimming removed 4 bases at V and 1 base at J, with 10 bases between. The CDR3 loop reads CSVAGTDNYGYTF. The CDR3 DNA is TGCAGCGTTGCCGGGACCGATAACTATGGCTACACCTTC.

V usage is TRBV7-9 and J usage is TRBJ2-7, with D tentatively TRBD2 (5 bases). This CDR3 comprises 14 residues. V dropped 4 bases and J dropped 4 bases, with 14 bases sitting between them. Per the germline V gene, CDR1 is SEHNR and CDR2 is FQNEAQ (reference sequence). CDR3 nucleotide sequence: TGTGCCAGCAGCTCCTCCGGGATGACATACGAGCAGTACTTC. Amino acids: CASSSSGMTYEQYF.

The J gene is TRBJ2-5, the V gene TRBV6-1; maybe TRBD1 (6 bases). The germline CDR1 and CDR2 sequences are MNHNS and SASEGT. The CDR3 sequence is 14 residues long. V lost 3 bases, J lost 5 bases, and 13 bases lay in between. CDR3 amino acids: CASSDRGFAETQYF. The DNA for the CDR3 is TGTGCCAGCAGTGACAGGGGATTTGCGGAGACCCAGTACTTC.

About this clone itself: The same CDR3 also results from other DNA sequences found in this sample. The chain joins TRBV6-5 to TRBJ1-5; no clear D gene. V was clipped by 0 bases and J by 0 bases, with 6 bases between them. CDR3 length: 15 amino acids. Germline loops: CDR1 MNHEY, CDR2 SVGAGI. CDR3 sequence reads: CASSYSAASNQPQHF. The CDR3, as DNA: TGTGCCAGCAGTTACTCCGCAGCTAGCAATCAGCCCCAGCATTTT.

The chain combines TRBV28 with TRBJ2-7, with D perhaps being TRBD1 or TRBD2 (5 bases each). This CDR3 spans 15 amino acids. CDR1 and CDR2 (germline): MDHEN, SYDVKM. V lost 5 bases, J lost 1 base, and 15 bases lay in between. CDR3 amino acids: CASSLAGTVSYEQYF. The DNA for the CDR3 is TGTGCCAGCAGTCTTGCCGGGACGGTATCCTACGAGCAGTACTTC.

The gene calls are TRBV6-5 and TRBJ2-3, with 9 bases aligning to TRBD1. CDR3 length equals 14 residues. Germline CDR1 and CDR2: MNHEY and SVGAGI. The junction had 3 bases not matched to a gene; V was cut back by 4 bases and J by 4 bases. DNA of the CDR3: TGTGCCAGCAGTTCGGGACAGGGCCCAGATACGCAGTATTTT. It specifies CASSSGQGPDTQYF.

The rearrangement joins TRBV7-2 to TRBJ1-2, with D perhaps matching TRBD1 (5 bases). V was trimmed by 5 bases and J by 6 bases, leaving 13 bases between them. CDR3 size: 13 residues. From germline, CDR1 is SGHTA and CDR2 FQGNSA. CDR3 in DNA: TGTGCCAGCAGCCCAAGGGGTTACCATGGCTACACCTTC. Its translation is CASSPRGYHGYTF.

Details on this clone: Other DNA variants within this sample encode the same CDR3. The V gene is TRBV15, the J gene TRBJ2-1; no definite D call. V shed 1 base and J shed 1 base, with 14 bases lying between them. Looked up from germline, CDR1 is LNHNV and CDR2 is YYDKDF (reference sequence). The CDR3 totals 17 residues. Here the CDR3 DNA reads TGTGCCACCAGCAGAGGAATTAAGGCGGAGTCCTACAATGAGCAGTTCTTC. Residues: CATSRGIKAESYNEQFF.